One sample yielded the 19 T cell receptor beta chains listed below, sequenced in a study of blood T cell repertoires in COVID-19. Measured with immunoSEQ multiplex PCR; TCRdb has only the in-frame clones, and not every one. The sample lists roughly 38,000 clones; just over 90% were seen once. The sequencing sample was made of peripheral blood. The receptors were gathered from a man aged 45 to 65 with active COVID-19.

The rearrangement links TRBV11-2 to TRBJ2-5; D may be TRBD2 (5 bases). Trimming removed 4 bases at V and 9 bases at J, with 18 bases between. Germline V gene sequence: CDR1 SGHAT, CDR2 FQNNGV. The CDR3 length is 14 residues. The CDR3 is CASSSDVRSEAQYF. The CDR3 coding sequence is TGTGCCAGCAGCTCCGACGTCCGTTCGGAGGCCCAGTACTTC.

The chain recombines TRBV3-1 (or the pseudogene TRBV3-2) with TRBJ2-3, with 8 bases lining up with TRBD2. This CDR3 region has 12 residues. With V trimmed by 4 bases and J by 8 bases, 2 bases remained unmatched. The germline CDR1 and CDR2 sequences are LGHDT and YNNKEL (reference sequence). The CDR3 is CASSPGLATQYF. DNA for the CDR3: TGTGCCAGCAGCCCAGGACTAGCTACGCAGTATTTT.

The V call is TRBV3-1 (or the pseudogene TRBV3-2), the J call TRBJ1-2, with D uncertain. Germline lookup yields CDR1 LGHDT and CDR2 YNNKEL (reference sequence). The V gene lost 0 bases and the J gene lost 8 bases, with 7 bases spanning the gap. This CDR3 spans 12 amino acids. In DNA, the CDR3 is TGTGCCAGCAGCCAAGATCTGCGCGGCTACACCTTC. Protein sequence: CASSQDLRGYTF.

In its sample, this clone was seen once. V is TRBV24-1 and J is TRBJ2-2, with 12 bases lining up with TRBD1. V was clipped by 7 bases and J by 7 bases; unmatched bases: 9. Germline assignment: CDR1 KGHDR and CDR2 SFDVKD. The CDR3 covers 16 residues. The CDR3 DNA reads TGTGCCACCAGCGCAGGGGACAGGGGGCATGGCGGGGAGCTGTTTTTT. Protein: CATSAGDRGHGGELFF.

The rearrangement uses TRBV5-1 and TRBJ1-1; 8 bases are a match to TRBD1. Germline V lookup: CDR1 SGHRS, CDR2 YFSETQ. V was clipped by 4 bases and J by 8 bases; unmatched bases: 10. The CDR3 has 14 amino acids. For the CDR3, the DNA is TGCGCCAGCAGCACCCAACCGACAGGGGACGAAGCTTTCTTT. This encodes CASSTQPTGDEAFF.

V and J are TRBV6-5 and TRBJ2-5; D perhaps matches TRBD1 (5 bases). The CDR3 has 15 residues. Trimming shortened V by 0 bases and J by 5 bases, and 13 bases separated the two germline ends. Germline values: CDR1 MNHEY, CDR2 SVGAGI. The CDR3 nucleotides read TGTGCCAGCAGTTACTCGGGGCAGGCGACGGAGACCCAGTACTTC. This encodes CASSYSGQATETQYF.

The chain recombines TRBV5-6 with TRBJ2-7; no definite D call. CDR3 length equals 14 residues. V lost 0 bases and J 0 bases, leaving 7 bases between the germline ends. Germline-derived CDR1 and CDR2 are SGHDT and YYEEEE. CDR3 sequence reads: CASSLGEVSYEQYF. The CDR3 DNA is TGTGCCAGCAGCTTGGGAGAGGTCTCCTACGAGCAGTACTTC. Supplemented by reference TRBV5-6 and TRBJ2-7, the full variable domain reads DAGVTQSPTHLIKTRGQQVTLRCSPKSGHDTVSWYQQALGQGPQFIFQYYEEEERQRGNFPDRFSGHQFPNYSSELNVNALLLGDSALYLCASSLGEVSYEQYFGPGTRLTVT.

V is TRBV2 and J is TRBJ2-5, with 12 positions matching TRBD2. With V trimmed by 3 bases and J by 4 bases, 9 bases remained unmatched. The CDR3 has 17 amino acids. Germline CDR1 is SNHLY and CDR2 is FYNNEI. CDR3 amino acids: CASSDASSGREIETQYF. DNA for the CDR3: TGTGCCAGCAGTGATGCTTCTAGCGGGAGGGAAATAGAGACCCAGTACTTC.

This clone occurred once. The chain uses TRBV4-2 and TRBJ2-7, with D possibly TRBD2 on 6 matching bases. Trimming removed 4 bases from V and 0 bases from J, with 16 bases in between. The CDR3 length is 16 residues. Germline V gives CDR1 LGHNA, CDR2 YNFKEQ. The CDR3 DNA follows: TGTGCCAGCAGCCCCCCCGGCGGGGCAAGCTCCTACGAGCAGTACTTC. It translates to CASSPPGGASSYEQYF.

The rearrangement uses TRBV18 and TRBJ2-7; 7 nucleotides agree with TRBD2. CDR1 is KGHSH, CDR2 LQKENI, per germline. The CDR3 runs to 15 residues. J gave up 1 base and V 0 bases, and 3 bases lay outside the gene matches. The CDR3 reads CASSPPSGYSYEQYF. CDR3 sequence (DNA): TGTGCCAGCTCACCACCTAGCGGGTATTCCTACGAGCAGTACTTC.

The rearrangement links TRBV7-6 to TRBJ2-1; 12 nucleotides agree with TRBD2. The V segment lost 4 bases and the J segment 10 bases; nucleotides outside the gene matches: 5. Germline lookup yields CDR1 SGHVS and CDR2 FNYEAQ. The CDR3 sequence is 14 residues long. In DNA, the CDR3 is TGTGCCAGCAGCTCTAGCGGGGGGGCCCGGGAGCAGTTCTTC. Translating gives CASSSSGGAREQFF.

For the CDR3, the DNA is TGTGCCAGCAGCCACAGGGTTACGCTGGATGGCTACACCTTC. Amino acid sequence: CASSHRVTLDGYTF. This sequence joins TRBV5-4 and TRBJ1-2, with TRBD1 as a possible D gene (6 bases). V was cut by 4 bases and J by 6 bases, with 16 bases left in between. This CDR3 spans 14 amino acids. Germline V gene lookup returns CDR1 SGHNT and CDR2 YYREEE (reference sequence).

This clone showed up just once. The V gene is TRBV7-9, the J gene TRBJ1-1, with TRBD1 matching over 9 bases. The CDR3 covers 14 residues. Trimming removed 2 bases from V and 7 bases from J; junction bases left unmatched: 5. Per the germline V gene, CDR1 is SEHNR and CDR2 is FQNEAQ (reference sequence). The CDR3 DNA follows: TGTGCCAGCAGCTTACGGGACAGGGCACTTGAAGCTTTCTTT. The encoded protein is CASSLRDRALEAFF.

This rearrangement joins TRBV2 to TRBJ2-5; TRBD1 agrees at 7 bases. Germline loops: CDR1 SNHLY, CDR2 FYNNEI. The CDR3 has 13 amino acids. The trim removed 5 bases at V and 2 bases at J, leaving 2 bases unmatched. In DNA, the CDR3 is TGTGCCAGCAGTAAGGGACAGCAAGAGACCCAGTACTTC. Its protein is CASSKGQQETQYF. The variable domain in full, with the rest retrieved from reference TRBV2 and TRBJ2-5, is EPEVTQTPSHQVTQMGQEVILRCVPISNHLYFYWYRQILGQKVEFLVSFYNNEISEKSEIFDDQFSVERPDGSNFTLKIRSTKLEDSAMYFCASSKGQQETQYFGPGTRLLVL.

The chain has TRBV2 and TRBJ2-1, with 8 bases that match TRBD2. The J segment lost 2 bases and the V segment lost 6 bases, leaving 3 bases of the junction unmatched. The CDR3 consists of 14 residues. From germline, CDR1 is SNHLY and CDR2 FYNNEI. Written as DNA, the CDR3 is TGTGCCAGCAGGGCCGGGGGGGCCTACAATGAGCAGTTCTTC. As protein: CASRAGGAYNEQFF.

This chain connects TRBV30 to TRBJ2-2; D remains unclear. Per the germline V gene, CDR1 is GTSNPN and CDR2 is SVGIG (reference sequence). This CDR3 comprises 14 residues. Trimming left V 3 bases short and J 5 bases short, with 13 bases between. The CDR3 DNA sequence: TGTGCCTGGAGGTTGGCCCAACGAACCGGGGAGCTGTTTTTT. Amino acids: CAWRLAQRTGELFF.

The J gene is TRBJ2-3, the V gene TRBV6-5; TRBD1 is a possible D gene (5 bases). Germline lookup yields CDR1 MNHEY and CDR2 SVGAGI. The CDR3 totals 16 residues. V lost 3 bases to trimming and J lost 6 bases, with 19 bases between them. The CDR3 here is CASSYSTAARSDTQYF. The CDR3 DNA reads TGTGCCAGCAGTTATTCGACAGCAGCTAGATCGGATACGCAGTATTTT.

The J gene is TRBJ1-3, the V gene TRBV7-9; 8 bases match TRBD1. Germline V gene lookup returns CDR1 SEHNR and CDR2 FQNEAQ (reference sequence). The J segment lost 8 bases and the V segment lost 2 bases, leaving 2 bases of the junction unmatched. The CDR3 is made up of 13 amino acids. The CDR3 spells CASSLQGADTIYF. CDR3 bases: TGTGCCAGCAGCTTACAGGGGGCTGACACCATATATTTT.

V and J are TRBV7-2 and TRBJ2-3; 9 bases fit TRBD2. The CDR3 length is 14 residues. Germline trimming cut 3 bases from V and 5 bases from J; bases unmatched to any gene: 3. Germline lookup yields CDR1 SGHTA and CDR2 FQGNSA. The CDR3 DNA reads TGTGCCAGCAGCTTGGGCGGGGGGGGAGATACGCAGTATTTT. It encodes CASSLGGGGDTQYF.